This TCR beta chain is from a study of read filtering for tumor transcriptome and immune sequencing. Study context: RNA-seq yielded only roughly 80 to 1,400 TCR reads, IR-seq about 4 to 10.27 million.

This clonotype was detected ten times or more. Trimming shortened V by 4 bases and J by 4 bases, and 22 bases separated the two germline ends. The CDR3 runs to 16 residues. CDR1 is SQVTM and CDR2 is ANQGSEA in the germline V gene. This library used around 400 ng RNA and molecular barcoded adaptors spanning alpha/delta and beta/gamma chains. One entry per CDR3 protein, called by TCRdb with MiXCR from the reads. The data hold about 39,000 distinct CDR3 sequences, with 12% to 15% observed a single time. The sequence was collected from a donor at least 40 years old with multiple myeloma. The V and J genes are TRBV29-1 and TRBJ1-2; D call uncertain. The sequenced sample was a population of CD138-negative cells sorted from bone marrow. The CDR3 loop is CSVGIHGVPPSYGYTF. CDR3 nucleotide sequence: TGCAGCGTTGGAATCCACGGGGTTCCTCCTAGCTATGGCTACACCTTC.